This is a list of T cell receptor beta chains from one sample in a study of cytomegalovirus exposure and HLA in healthy donors. Here immunoSEQ multiplex PCR was the method, and the copy in TCRdb shows in-frame clones only, minus some. This table has 63,000 or so clones, approximately 71% appearing once. Material for sequencing was PBMCs. The origin of the receptors is a man aged 45-65 years in good health and CMV-seronegative. Each CDR3 is given with its conserved first and last residue. The D gene is left open where the match is weak. Size values are once, few and many counts, or a class for expanded clones, and some rows have none.

>TRBJ2-7|-|-|TRBV5-1
CASGIDLGGPGGSYEQYF
TGCGCCAGCGGTATCGACCTCGGGGGGCCGGGGGGATCCTACGAGCAGTACTTC
>TRBJ1-4|-|-|TRBV11-2
CASRRAGANEKLFF
TGTGCCAGTAGGCGCGCAGGGGCTAATGAAAAACTGTTTTTT
>TRBJ2-7|-|TRBD1|TRBV9
CASSEWDRGVEQYF
TGTGCCAGCAGCGAGTGGGACAGGGGAGTTGAGCAGTACTTC
>TRBJ2-5|-|-|TRBV15
CATSRGVNPGETQYF
TGTGCCACCAGCAGAGGAGTTAACCCGGGGGAGACCCAGTACTTC
>TRBJ2-7|-|TRBD1|TRBV14
CASSLRQGRSYEQYF
TGTGCCAGCAGCCTTCGACAGGGGCGGTCCTACGAGCAGTACTTC
>TRBJ1-2|-|-|TRBV5-1
CASSSLPDRPSGYTF
TGCGCCAGCAGCTCATTACCGGACAGACCTTCGGGCTACACCTTC
>TRBJ2-3|-|TRBD2|TRBV7-3
CASSLRLAGTDTQYF
TGTGCCAGCAGCTTAAGACTAGCTGGGACAGATACGCAGTATTTT
>TRBJ2-7|-|-|TRBV18
CASSPPRRGYEQYF
TGTGCCAGCTCACCACCGAGGAGGGGCTACGAGCAGTACTTC
>TRBJ2-7|few|TRBD1|TRBV29-1
CSVGGYRDRVSHEQYF
TGCAGCGTTGGCGGCTACCGGGACAGGGTTTCCCACGAGCAGTACTTC
>TRBJ2-3|-|-|TRBV2
CASEGVADTQYF
TGTGCCAGTGAAGGGGTGGCGGATACGCAGTATTTT
>TRBJ1-2|-|-|TRBV7-9
CASSLVPVRGYTF
TGTGCCAGCAGCTTAGTTCCAGTTCGTGGCTACACCTTC
>TRBJ1-3|-|-|TRBV4-2
CASSQDRAGVGNTIYF
TGTGCCAGCAGCCAAGATAGGGCAGGGGTGGGAAACACCATATATTTT
>TRBJ2-7|-|-|TRBV7-9
CASSKPRGRGSYEQYF
TGTGCCAGCAGCAAACCAAGGGGCAGGGGATCCTACGAGCAGTACTTC
>TRBJ2-5|-|-|TRBV9
CASSVQGETQYF
TGTGCCAGCAGCGTCCAGGGTGAGACCCAGTACTTC
>TRBJ2-1|-|TRBD1|TRBV6-1
CASGETGYYNEQFF
TGTGCCAGCGGAGAGACAGGGTACTACAATGAGCAGTTCTTC
>TRBJ2-1|-|-|TRBV7-6
CASSLRKGVGNEQFF
TGTGCCAGCAGCTTAAGAAAGGGGGTGGGGAATGAGCAGTTCTTC
>TRBJ1-4|-|TRBD1|TRBV5-4
CASSLGGQGAREKLFF
TGTGCCAGCAGCTTGGGGGGACAGGGGGCCCGGGAAAAACTGTTTTTT
>TRBJ2-6|-|TRBD1|TRBV2
CASSDSRDRPSGANVLTF
TGTGCCAGCAGTGACTCTCGGGACAGACCCTCTGGGGCCAACGTCCTGACTTTC
>TRBJ2-1|-|TRBD1|TRBV9
CASSAPIDRERGKSYNEQFF
TGTGCCAGCAGCGCACCAATCGACAGGGAACGGGGCAAATCCTACAATGAGCAGTTCTTC
>TRBJ2-5|-|TRBD2|TRBV18
CASSPGLAGVETQYF
TGTGCCAGCTCACCGGGCCTAGCGGGGGTTGAGACCCAGTACTTC
>TRBJ2-7|-|TRBD1|TRBV13
CASSPGQGTYEQYF
TGTGCCAGCAGCCCCGGACAGGGAACCTACGAGCAGTACTTC
>TRBJ2-3|few|TRBD2|TRBV11-2
CASSPRVAGSTDTQYF
TGTGCCAGCAGCCCCCGGGTAGCGGGGAGCACAGATACGCAGTATTTT
>TRBJ2-2|-|TRBD2|TRBV6-1
CASRASGGYTGELFF
TGTGCCAGCAGGGCCAGCGGGGGGTACACCGGGGAGCTGTTTTTT
>TRBJ2-3|-|-|TRBV25-1
CASTRYWTDTQYF
TGTGCCAGCACCCGGTATTGGACAGATACGCAGTATTTT
>TRBJ2-5|-|TRBD1|TRBV9
CASSVDFPGQGAETQYF
TGTGCCAGCAGCGTAGATTTCCCGGGACAGGGGGCAGAGACCCAGTACTTC
>TRBJ2-5|few|TRBD2|TRBV28
CASSSPTSGGGETQYF
TGTGCCAGCAGTTCGCCTACTAGCGGGGGTGGGGAGACCCAGTACTTC
>TRBJ1-4|-|-|TRBV20-1
CSVRDGEKLFF
TGCAGTGTCAGGGATGGTGAAAAACTGTTTTTT
>TRBJ1-5|-|-|TRBV25-1
CASSEWGDRNQPQHF
TGTGCCAGCAGTGAATGGGGGGACCGCAATCAGCCCCAGCATTTT
>TRBJ2-2|once|-|TRBV19
CASNNQALNPAGELFF
TGTGCCAGTAACAATCAGGCTTTAAACCCAGCCGGGGAGCTGTTTTTT
>TRBJ1-1|once|TRBD1|TRBV10-3
CAISQPGQGAHTEAFF
TGTGCCATCAGCCAGCCGGGACAGGGGGCCCACACTGAAGCTTTCTTT
>TRBJ1-1|few|TRBD1|TRBV4-1
CASSQRQGSTEAFF
TGCGCCAGCAGCCAGCGACAGGGTTCGACTGAAGCTTTCTTT
>TRBJ2-7|-|-|TRBV5-5
CASSPVGFPHEQYF
TGTGCCAGCAGCCCTGTCGGGTTCCCCCACGAGCAGTACTTC
>TRBJ2-5|once|-|TRBV19
CASSFQGRETQYF
TGTGCCAGTAGTTTCCAGGGGCGAGAGACCCAGTACTTC
>TRBJ2-5|once|-|TRBV30
CAWSPPPPGVQTQYF
TGTGCCTGGAGCCCGCCCCCCCCAGGGGTTCAGACCCAGTACTTC
>TRBJ1-4|once|-|TRBV6-6
CASSSLQGRSEKLFF
TGTGCCAGCAGTTCCTTACAAGGGAGGAGTGAAAAACTGTTTTTT
>TRBJ1-1|-|-|TRBV29-1
CSVLPDSIYTEAFF
TGCAGCGTTCTGCCGGACAGTATCTACACTGAAGCTTTCTTT
>TRBJ1-5|-|-|TRBV7-6
CASSSSDSRNQPQHF
TGTGCCAGCAGCTCATCAGACAGCCGCAATCAGCCCCAGCATTTT
>TRBJ1-5|-|-|TRBV21-1
CASSKAKRRLLNQPQHF
TGTGCCAGCAGCAAAGCTAAACGCCGACTCCTCAATCAGCCCCAGCATTTT
>TRBJ2-7|-|TRBD1|TRBV10-3
CAIKRAQGAGEQYF
TGTGCCATCAAACGTGCGCAGGGGGCCGGCGAGCAGTACTTC
>TRBJ2-7|-|TRBD2|TRBV5-1
CASSLEGTMSYEQYF
TGCGCCAGCAGCTTGGAAGGGACTATGAGCTACGAGCAGTACTTC
>TRBJ2-3|once|-|TRBV5-6
CASSRRNTGRLADTQYF
TGTGCCAGCAGCCGACGGAATACGGGTCGACTGGCAGATACGCAGTATTTT
>TRBJ1-2|few|-|TRBV19
CASSISDKSYTF
TGTGCCAGTAGTATCTCTGACAAGAGCTACACCTTC
>TRBJ1-4|medium-sized|-|TRBV21-1
CASSKADRGTSTNEKLFF
TGTGCCAGCAGCAAAGCAGACAGGGGTACATCAACTAATGAAAAACTGTTTTTT
>TRBJ2-1|-|TRBD2|TRBV5-5
CASSLEAGGMGEQFF
TGTGCCAGCAGCTTGGAGGCGGGGGGGATGGGTGAGCAGTTCTTC
>TRBJ2-7|-|-|TRBV11-2
CASSLGGILSYEQYF
TGTGCCAGCAGCTTAGGAGGGATTCTCTCCTACGAGCAGTACTTC
>TRBJ1-2|few|-|TRBV19
CASGTYPVPYTF
TGTGCCAGTGGTACCTATCCTGTTCCATACACCTTC
>TRBJ1-5|-|TRBD1|TRBV6-1
CASSDLPGQGGQPQHF
TGTGCCAGCAGTGATTTACCGGGACAGGGTGGGCAGCCCCAGCATTTT
>TRBJ2-1|few|TRBD1|TRBV25-1
CASSDYALDRDRGNEQFF
TGTGCCAGCAGTGATTACGCCCTGGACAGGGATAGGGGGAATGAGCAGTTCTTC